The 31 T cell receptor beta chains presented below share a single source sample, sequenced in a study of CXCR3-negative and CXCR3-positive naive CD8 T cells. General observations from the study: Researchers report that CXCR3-positive naive cells carry more hydrophobic TRB CDR3s than CXCR3-negative naive cells.

These receptors lack a known antigen. UMI-tagged TRB cDNA libraries were built via 5' RACE. TCRdb reprocessed the 5' RACE reads, with one entry per CDR3 protein and no DNA. This sample's table has roughly 140,000 distinct CDR3 sequences. Material: naive CXCR3+ CD8+ T cells from blood. Subset noted: CD45RO-CCR7+CD27+CD95- naive CD8+ T cells expressing CXCR3 (TNR3+). Source of these receptors: a human donor in good health. Some clones in this sample may be carry-over from other donors' samples.

The rearrangement links TRBV20-1 to TRBJ2-3; TCRdb's D call of TRBD2 is untestable without DNA. CDR1 is DFQATT, CDR2 SNEGSKA, per germline (reference sequence). CDR3 size: 15 residues. This CDR3 reads CSARRLADGTDTQYF.

CDR3 region: CASSLQGKAYEQYF. This sequence joins TRBV7-9 and TRBJ2-7. From germline, CDR1 is SEHNR and CDR2 FQNEAQ (reference sequence). This CDR3 comprises 14 residues.

V gene TRBV6-5 combines with J gene TRBJ1-3. This CDR3 comprises 15 residues. In germline, CDR1 is MNHEY, CDR2 SVGAGI. The CDR3 sequence is CASSPTAISGNTIYF.

V gene TRBV9 combines with J gene TRBJ2-5; TCRdb indicates TRBD2, and absent DNA this call remains unverified. Germline V lookup: CDR1 SGDLS, CDR2 YYNGEE. The CDR3 is 15 residues long. The CDR3 reads CASSARASGKETQYF.

The chain couples TRBV19 to TRBJ2-1; TCRdb returns TRBD1, unconfirmable since there is no DNA. Per the germline V gene, CDR1 is LNHDA and CDR2 is SQIVND (reference sequence). This CDR3 is built from 16 residues. The CDR3 is CASSLDRETFYNEQFF.

The chain links TRBV28 to TRBJ1-1; TCRdb picks TRBD1, but there is no DNA to check that call. Germline CDR1 MDHEN, CDR2 SYDVKM. The CDR3 loop spans 14 amino acids. CDR3 in amino acids: CASSSGTGDAEAFF.

The V gene is TRBV29-1, the J gene TRBJ1-2. CDR3 size: 12 residues. The germline V gene encodes CDR1 SQVTM and CDR2 ANQGSEA. The CDR3 is CSVVHEKAGYTF.

This chain uses TRBV5-1 with TRBJ2-7. Germline CDR1 SGHRS, CDR2 YFSETQ. CDR3 length: 13 residues. Here the CDR3 reads CASSLELSYEQYF. The full variable domain, rest sourced from reference TRBV5-1 and TRBJ2-7, is KAGVTQTPRYLIKTRGQQVTLSCSPISGHRSVSWYQQTPGQGLQFLFEYFSETQRNKGNFPGRFSGRQFSNSRSEMNVSTLELGDSALYLCASSLELSYEQYFGPGTRLTVT.

The V gene is TRBV7-6, the J gene TRBJ1-1; TCRdb's D gene call, TRBD1, goes unchecked for lack of DNA. CDR3 length equals 18 residues. Germline CDR1 and CDR2: SGHVS and FNYEAQ. CDR3 sequence: CASGLAQRTGIGDTEAFF. Drawing the rest from reference TRBV7-6 and TRBJ1-1, the complete variable domain is GAGVSQSPRYKVTKRGQDVALRCDPISGHVSLYWYRQALGQGPEFLTYFNYEAQQDKSGLPNDRFSAERPEGSISTLTIQRTEQRDSAMYRCASGLAQRTGIGDTEAFFGQGTRLTVV.

The chain couples TRBV29-1 to TRBJ2-2; no DNA is available, so the TRBD1 call from TCRdb remains unchecked. CDR1 and CDR2 from the germline V gene are SQVTM and ANQGSEA. This CDR3 contains 13 residues. CDR3 sequence reads: CSVQEGGIGELFF.

The chain joins TRBV7-9 to TRBJ2-5. The CDR3 is 12 residues long. In germline, CDR1 is SEHNR, CDR2 FQNEAQ (reference sequence). CDR3 amino acids: CASSGAWETQYF.

The rearrangement joins TRBV28 to TRBJ2-2; TCRdb reports TRBD1, a call that lacks DNA to check it against. The CDR3 is 15 residues long. Looked up from germline, CDR1 is MDHEN and CDR2 is SYDVKM. This CDR3 reads CASSLLDRNTGELFF.

The chain joins TRBV2 to TRBJ2-1; TCRdb picks TRBD2, but there is no DNA to check that call. Germline CDR1 reads SNHLY; CDR2 reads FYNNEI. The CDR3 spans 14 residues. CDR3 region: CASSTLAGDNEQFF.

The genes are TRBV6-2 or TRBV6-3 and TRBJ2-7. Germline loops: CDR1 MNHEY, CDR2 SVGEGT. The CDR3 totals 14 residues. The CDR3 spells CASSYSVLAYEQYF.

V is TRBV10-3 and J is TRBJ1-3; TCRdb names TRBD1, which stays unverified in the absence of DNA. Germline assignment: CDR1 ENHRY and CDR2 SYGVKD. This CDR3 is built from 17 residues. CDR3 loop: CAISESVAGPGRNTIYF.

The V call is TRBV4-3, the J call TRBJ2-1. Germline V gene sequence: CDR1 LGHNA, CDR2 YSLEER. The CDR3 spans 14 residues. The CDR3 loop reads CASSQEKGYNEQFF.

V usage is TRBV2 and J usage is TRBJ2-1; without DNA, the TCRdb call of TRBD2 cannot be checked. The CDR3 totals 14 residues. CDR1 SNHLY and CDR2 FYNNEI come from the germline V gene. CDR3 protein: CASSGASTYNEQFF. The whole variable domain, remainder taken from reference TRBV2 and TRBJ2-1, is EPEVTQTPSHQVTQMGQEVILRCVPISNHLYFYWYRQILGQKVEFLVSFYNNEISEKSEIFDDQFSVERPDGSNFTLKIRSTKLEDSAMYFCASSGASTYNEQFFGPGTRLTVL.

The CDR3 loop is CASSGSGTHTSEAFF. V and J are TRBV5-6 and TRBJ1-1. Per the germline V gene, CDR1 is SGHDT and CDR2 is YYEEEE. CDR3 length: 15 residues.

This rearrangement joins TRBV10-1 to TRBJ1-1. CDR3 length equals 14 residues. Germline lookup yields CDR1 WNHNN and CDR2 SYGVQD (reference sequence). CDR3 amino acids: CASSDGEVNTEAFF.

The chain couples TRBV29-1 to TRBJ2-1. The germline V gene has CDR1 SQVTM and CDR2 ANQGSEA. This CDR3 contains 13 residues. CDR3 sequence: CSAFSGSGNEQFF.

V and J are TRBV11-3 and TRBJ2-4; TCRdb selects TRBD1, and the lack of DNA leaves this call unchecked. The CDR3 contains 16 residues. Per germline, CDR1 SGHNT and CDR2 YENEEA. The CDR3 region is CASSRTGEGTKNIQYF.

The rearrangement uses TRBV28 and TRBJ2-1; TCRdb calls TRBD2, which cannot be checked without DNA. This CDR3 spans 15 amino acids. Germline V gene data show CDR1 as MDHEN and CDR2 as SYDVKM. The CDR3 loop reads CASTPGLADYNEQFF.

The CDR3 sequence is CATREGLAGNEQFF. The chain has TRBV10-3 and TRBJ2-1; TCRdb designates TRBD2, a call that cannot be tested without DNA. Germline assignment: CDR1 ENHRY and CDR2 SYGVKD. The CDR3 has 14 residues.

The gene calls are TRBV5-6 and TRBJ2-1; TCRdb proposes TRBD2, but this gene call is untestable without DNA. The CDR3 has 17 amino acids. The germline gives CDR1 SGHDT, CDR2 YYEEEE. The CDR3 reads CASSLGATSGYYNEQFF.

The chain joins TRBV29-1 to TRBJ2-1; the D call from TCRdb, TRBD2, cannot be confirmed without DNA. The CDR3 covers 15 residues. In germline, CDR1 is SQVTM, CDR2 ANQGSEA. CDR3 sequence reads: CSVKQLAGAVNEQFF.

V gene TRBV24-1 combines with J gene TRBJ2-3. This CDR3 is 14 amino acids long. Germline CDR1 and CDR2: KGHDR and SFDVKD. CDR3 protein: CATSDGFSADTQYF.

The V gene is TRBV28, the J gene TRBJ2-5; TCRdb outputs TRBD1, but without DNA this stays unchecked. Germline values: CDR1 MDHEN, CDR2 SYDVKM. The CDR3 contains 14 residues. The CDR3 loop reads CASSSTGARETQYF.

The chain links TRBV4-3 to TRBJ2-3; TCRdb lists TRBD1, though no DNA is available to test this call. In germline, CDR1 is LGHNA, CDR2 YSLEER. This CDR3 contains 16 residues. CDR3 protein: CASSPSGAGKTDTQYF.

The rearrangement joins TRBV12-3 or TRBV12-4 to TRBJ2-3; TCRdb designates TRBD2, a call that cannot be tested without DNA. The CDR3 totals 15 residues. This CDR3 is CASSPSQRSTDTQYF.

This chain joins TRBV5-5 and TRBJ2-2; the TCRdb call, TRBD1, lacks DNA for checking. This CDR3 is built from 14 residues. Germline CDR1 SGHKS, CDR2 YYEKEE (reference sequence). The CDR3 sequence is CASSRGGDTGELFF. Drawing the rest from reference TRBV5-5 and TRBJ2-2, the complete variable domain is DAGVTQSPTHLIKTRGQQVTLRCSPISGHKSVSWYQQVLGQGPQFIFQYYEKEERGRGNFPDRFSARQFPNYSSELNVNALLLGDSALYLCASSRGGDTGELFFGEGSRLTVL.

The chain uses TRBV29-1 and TRBJ2-7. Germline V gene lookup returns CDR1 SQVTM and CDR2 ANQGSEA. This CDR3 has 16 residues. The CDR3 reads CSVEGVDLLDPRGQYF.